This T cell receptor beta chain appears in the sequencing data of a study of blood T cell repertoires in COVID-19. Turning to the study itself: Samples representing acute and convalescent COVID-19 were sourced from the United States, Italy and Spain.

This CDR3 is 15 amino acids long. Trimming pared 4 bases from V and 1 base from J, leaving 14 bases between. CDR1 and CDR2 from the germline V gene are SGHVS and FQNEAQ. The study assigned cohorts using participant-reported clinical history. Authors' processing steps: Scientists estimated how many nucleated cells there were by amplifying reference gene primers. Produced via immunoSEQ multiplex PCR; TCRdb's table is partial and in-frame only. V and J calls and clone size are those listed in that table; D and trimming were worked out from the DNA. The sample carries 400,000 to 550,000 clones, 70% to 90% recorded once.

The sample was PBMCs or T cells enriched from blood (not recorded which). This receptor was taken from a woman in her late teens or twenties with acute COVID-19. The V call is TRBV7-8, the J call TRBJ2-7; D is possibly TRBD1 (6 bases). As DNA, the CDR3 is TGTGCCAGCAGCTCCCTCTACCAGGGGTCCTACGAGCAGTACTTC. It codes for CASSSLYQGSYEQYF. The whole variable domain, remainder taken from reference TRBV7-8 and TRBJ2-7, is GAGVSQSPRYKVAKRGQDVALRCDPISGHVSLFWYQQALGQGPEFLTYFQNEAQLDKSGLPSDRFFAERPEGSVSTLKIQRTQQEDSAVYLCASSSLYQGSYEQYFGPGTRLTVT.